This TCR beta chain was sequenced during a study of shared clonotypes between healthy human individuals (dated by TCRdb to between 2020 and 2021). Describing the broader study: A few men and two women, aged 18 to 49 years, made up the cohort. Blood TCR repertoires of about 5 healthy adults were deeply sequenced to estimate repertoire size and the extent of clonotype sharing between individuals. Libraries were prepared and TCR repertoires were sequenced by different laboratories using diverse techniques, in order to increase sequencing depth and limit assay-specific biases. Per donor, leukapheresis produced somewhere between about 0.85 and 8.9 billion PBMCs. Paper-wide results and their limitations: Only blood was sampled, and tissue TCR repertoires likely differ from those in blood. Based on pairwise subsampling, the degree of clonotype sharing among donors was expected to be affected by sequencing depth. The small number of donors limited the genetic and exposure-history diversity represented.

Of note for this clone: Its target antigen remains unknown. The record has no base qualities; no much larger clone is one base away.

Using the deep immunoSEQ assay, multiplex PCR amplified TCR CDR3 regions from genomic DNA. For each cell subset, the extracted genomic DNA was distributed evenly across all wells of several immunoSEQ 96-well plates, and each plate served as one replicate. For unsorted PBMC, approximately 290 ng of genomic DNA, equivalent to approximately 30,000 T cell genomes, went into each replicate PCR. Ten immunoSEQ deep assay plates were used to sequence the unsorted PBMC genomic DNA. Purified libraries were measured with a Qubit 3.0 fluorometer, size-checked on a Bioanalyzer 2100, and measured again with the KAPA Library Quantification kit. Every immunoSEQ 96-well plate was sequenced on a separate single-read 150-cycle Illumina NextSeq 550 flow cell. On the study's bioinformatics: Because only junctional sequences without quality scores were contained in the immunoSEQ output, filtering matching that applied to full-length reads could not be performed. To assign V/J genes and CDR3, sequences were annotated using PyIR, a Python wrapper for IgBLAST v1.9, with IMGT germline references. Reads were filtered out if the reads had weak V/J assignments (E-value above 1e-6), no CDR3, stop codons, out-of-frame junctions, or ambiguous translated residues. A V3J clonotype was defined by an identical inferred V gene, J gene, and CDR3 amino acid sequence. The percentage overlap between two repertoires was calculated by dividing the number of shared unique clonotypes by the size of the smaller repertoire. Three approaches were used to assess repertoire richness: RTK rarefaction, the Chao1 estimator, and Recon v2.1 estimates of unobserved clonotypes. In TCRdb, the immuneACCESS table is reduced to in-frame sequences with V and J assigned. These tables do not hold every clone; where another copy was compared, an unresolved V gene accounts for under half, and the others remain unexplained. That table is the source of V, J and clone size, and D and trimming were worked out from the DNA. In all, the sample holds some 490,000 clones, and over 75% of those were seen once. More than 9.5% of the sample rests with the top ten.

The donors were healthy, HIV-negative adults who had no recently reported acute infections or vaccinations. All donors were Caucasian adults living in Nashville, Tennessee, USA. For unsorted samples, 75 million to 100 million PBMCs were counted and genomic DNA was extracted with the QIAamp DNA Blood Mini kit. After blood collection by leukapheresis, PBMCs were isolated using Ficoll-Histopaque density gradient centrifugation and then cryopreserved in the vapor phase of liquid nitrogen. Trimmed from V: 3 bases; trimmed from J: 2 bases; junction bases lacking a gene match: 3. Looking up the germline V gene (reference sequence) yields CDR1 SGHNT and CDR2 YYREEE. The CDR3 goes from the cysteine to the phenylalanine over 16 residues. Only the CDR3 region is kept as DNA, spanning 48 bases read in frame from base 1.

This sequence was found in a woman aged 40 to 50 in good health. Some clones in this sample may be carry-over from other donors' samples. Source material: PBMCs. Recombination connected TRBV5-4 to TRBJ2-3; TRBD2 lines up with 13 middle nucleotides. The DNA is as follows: TGTGCCAGCAGCTCGGGACTAGCGGGAAACACAGATACGCAGTATTTT. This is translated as CASSSGLAGNTDTQYF.